This is a list of T cell receptor beta chains from one sample in a study of CD8+CD57+ T cells in acquired aplastic anemia. TCRdb processed the reads anew with MiXCR; each CDR3 protein has one entry. The table has around 130,000 distinct CDR3 sequences, 45% to 60% seen once. Source material: sorted CD4+, CD8+, or CD8+CD57+ T cells (not recorded which) from PBMCs. Receptors were obtained from a human donor with aplastic anemia. The CDR3 runs from the conserved cysteine through the conserved F or W. Each record gives: clone size, D gene, V gene, J gene, CDR3 protein, CDR3 DNA. A D gene is named only where the DNA matches it firmly. The size of a clone is reported for some rows only, either as once, few or many, or as a class for expanded clones.

many	NA	TRBV6-5	TRBJ2-7	CASSYLSAGIIYEQYF	TGTGCCAGCAGTTACTTATCGGCAGGGATTATCTACGAGCAGTACTTC
once	TRBD2	TRBV20-1	TRBJ2-3	CSAARTSGNTQYF	TGCAGTGCCGCAAGGACTAGCGGAAATACGCAGTATTTT
NA	TRBD2	TRBV11-1	TRBJ2-7	CASRPRTSGVWDEQYF	TGTGCCAGCAGACCCCGAACTAGCGGGGTTTGGGACGAGCAGTACTTC
NA	NA	TRBV15	TRBJ2-3	CATSRDFPDTQYF	TGTGCCACCAGCAGAGATTTCCCAGATACGCAGTATTTT
few	NA	TRBV15	TRBJ2-5	CATSRGRDTLETQYF	TGTGCCACCAGCAGAGGCAGGGATACTTTGGAGACCCAGTACTTC
few	NA	TRBV5-1	TRBJ2-3	CASSSAVFATSTDTQYF	TGCGCCAGCAGCTCGGCGGTGTTCGCTACTAGCACAGATACGCAGTATTTT
many	NA	TRBV3-1	TRBJ2-4	CASSQDPPVAKNIQYF	TGTGCCAGCAGCCAAGACCCGCCCGTTGCCAAAAACATTCAGTACTTC
many	TRBD1	TRBV10-1	TRBJ1-4	CASINMDRGHFETNEKLFF	TGCGCCAGCATTAATATGGACAGGGGGCATTTTGAAACTAATGAAAAACTGTTTTTT
NA	TRBD1	TRBV7-9	TRBJ2-5	CASKDRGWETQYF	TGTGCCAGCAAAGACAGGGGTTGGGAGACCCAGTACTTC
NA	NA	TRBV7-6	TRBJ2-7	CASSTLTGYEQYF	TGTGCCAGCAGCACCCTCACAGGTTACGAGCAGTACTTC
NA	NA	TRBV20-1	TRBJ2-7	CSASWQGTSYEQYF	TGCAGTGCTAGCTGGCAGGGGACTTCCTACGAGCAGTACTTC
NA	NA	TRBV5-1	TRBJ1-1	CASSLLRSGTEAFF	TGCGCCAGCAGCTTGCTTAGGAGTGGCACTGAAGCTTTCTTT
NA	TRBD2	TRBV7-2	TRBJ2-2	CASGGGPTGELFF	TGTGCCAGCGGCGGGGGGCCCACCGGGGAGCTGTTTTTT
NA	NA	TRBV7-8	TRBJ2-2	CASSFAEGAGELFF	TGTGCCAGCAGCTTCGCGGAGGGGGCCGGGGAGCTGTTTTTT
many	TRBD1	TRBV7-8	TRBJ2-7	CASSSPDRGRDEQYF	TGTGCCAGCAGCTCCCCGGACAGGGGGCGTGACGAGCAGTACTTC
NA	TRBD2	TRBV4-2	TRBJ2-5	CASSLASGGGHETQYF	TGTGCCAGCAGCCTCGCTTCGGGGGGGGGCCACGAGACCCAGTACTTC
many	NA	TRBV6-1	TRBJ1-2	CASSEPSQEDGRYGYTF	TGTGCCAGCAGTGAACCCTCTCAGGAGGATGGGCGTTATGGCTACACCTTC
NA	TRBD1	TRBV20-1	TRBJ2-7	CSARDGGQGAEQYF	TGCAGTGCTAGGGACGGCGGACAGGGGGCCGAGCAGTACTTC
NA	TRBD1	TRBV10-2	TRBJ2-7	CASSELGTGWDMRYEQYF	TGCGCCAGCAGTGAGCTCGGGACAGGGTGGGATATGAGATACGAGCAGTACTTC
NA	TRBD2	TRBV19	TRBJ2-2	CASSIKGLASGELFF	TGTGCCAGTAGTATAAAAGGACTAGCCTCCGGGGAGCTGTTTTTT
NA	TRBD1	TRBV19	TRBJ1-5	CATNEQGFQPQHF	TGTGCCACAAATGAACAGGGGTTTCAGCCCCAGCATTTT
many	NA	TRBV20-1	TRBJ2-7	CSAPDKTYEQYF	TGCAGTGCCCCAGACAAAACCTACGAGCAGTACTTC
NA	NA	TRBV2	TRBJ2-6	CASSDFPAGANVLTF	TGTGCCAGCAGTGATTTTCCCGCTGGGGCCAACGTCCTGACTTTC
NA	NA	TRBV11-2	TRBJ2-1	CASSASGTVYNEQFF	TGTGCCAGCAGCGCTTCCGGGACTGTCTACAATGAGCAGTTCTTC
NA	TRBD2	TRBV10-3	TRBJ2-7	CAISESTSGAYEQYF	TGTGCCATCAGTGAGTCGACTAGCGGGGCTTACGAGCAGTACTTC
NA	NA	TRBV7-2	TRBJ2-7	CASTRLTVYEQYF	TGTGCCAGCACGCGACTAACTGTCTACGAGCAGTACTTC
many	TRBD1	TRBV5-1	TRBJ2-1	CASRLGTVSYNEQFF	TGCGCCAGCAGGCTTGGGACAGTCTCCTACAATGAGCAGTTCTTC
NA	TRBD2	TRBV7-7	TRBJ2-2	CASRKGGTGELFF	TGTGCTAGCAGGAAGGGAGGGACCGGGGAGCTGTTTTTT
NA	NA	TRBV2	TRBJ1-1	CASSERSIMNTEAFF	TGTGCCAGCAGTGAACGGTCCATCATGAACACTGAAGCTTTCTTT